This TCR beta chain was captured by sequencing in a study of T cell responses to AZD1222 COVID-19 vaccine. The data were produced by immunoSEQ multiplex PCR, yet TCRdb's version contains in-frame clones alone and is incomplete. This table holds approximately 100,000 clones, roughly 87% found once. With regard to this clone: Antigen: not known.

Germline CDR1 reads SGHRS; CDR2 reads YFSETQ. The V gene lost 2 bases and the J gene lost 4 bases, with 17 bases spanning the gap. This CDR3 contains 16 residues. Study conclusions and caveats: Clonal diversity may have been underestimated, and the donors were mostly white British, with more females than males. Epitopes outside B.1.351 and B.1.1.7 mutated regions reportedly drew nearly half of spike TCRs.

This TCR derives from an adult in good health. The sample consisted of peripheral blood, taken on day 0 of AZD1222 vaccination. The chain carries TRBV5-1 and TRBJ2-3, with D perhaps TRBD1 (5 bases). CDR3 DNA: TGCGCCAGCAGCTTCGCGTTGAGTGGGGCATCAGATACGCAGTATTTT. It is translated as CASSFALSGASDTQYF. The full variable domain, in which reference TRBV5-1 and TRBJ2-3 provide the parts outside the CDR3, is KAGVTQTPRYLIKTRGQQVTLSCSPISGHRSVSWYQQTPGQGLQFLFEYFSETQRNKGNFPGRFSGRQFSNSRSEMNVSTLELGDSALYLCASSFALSGASDTQYFGPGTRLTVL.